This entry describes one TCR beta chain. The antigen is undetermined. Per germline, CDR1 LNHDA and CDR2 SQIVND (reference sequence). This CDR3 contains 16 residues. This sample was taken from a study of monozygotic twins with inflammatory bowel disease. Study findings and constraints: The analysis did not separate different T cell subtypes.

One entry per CDR3 protein, without DNA, is what TCRdb gives after re-calling the 5' RACE reads. The specimen's table records around 400,000 distinct CDR3 sequences. Material for sequencing was blood. The receptor was derived from a human donor with ulcerative colitis or Crohn's disease, or a healthy co-twin of an affected twin (not recorded which). V gene TRBV19 combines with J gene TRBJ2-3; TCRdb's D call, TRBD2, is unchecked because there is no DNA. The CDR3 here is CASRLTSGSSTDTQYF.